The 28 T cell receptor beta chains presented below share a single source sample, sequenced in a study of T cell responses to AZD1222 COVID-19 vaccine. The method was immunoSEQ multiplex PCR; TCRdb's version includes in-frame clones alone and lacks a portion of them. In the table there are around 170,000 clones, roughly 88% of which are singletons. The sample consisted of peripheral blood, taken on day 0 of AZD1222 vaccination. The receptors shown here come from an adult in good health.

The V and J genes are TRBV7-9 and TRBJ2-7, with 8 nucleotides matching TRBD2. The V segment lost 5 bases and the J segment 6 bases; nucleotides outside the gene matches: 6. The CDR3 runs to 13 residues. From germline, CDR1 is SEHNR and CDR2 FQNEAQ (reference sequence). This CDR3 is CASSPAGGREQYF. CDR3 sequence (DNA): TGTGCCAGCAGCCCCGCGGGGGGCCGCGAGCAGTACTTC.

This chain connects TRBV18 to TRBJ2-5; no clear D. The CDR3 is 15 amino acids. Deletions cut 0 bases from V and 2 bases from J, with 10 bases between. Germline V CDR1 and CDR2: KGHSH, LQKENI. In nucleotides, the CDR3 is TGTGCCAGCTCACCACCGTCTAGGGCGCAAGAGACCCAGTACTTC. Translation gives CASSPPSRAQETQYF.

CDR3 residues: CAIQDRNYGYTF. In DNA form, the CDR3 reads TGTGCCATCCAGGACAGGAACTATGGCTACACCTTC. The chain uses TRBV28 and TRBJ1-2, with 7 bases aligning to TRBD1. The germline gives CDR1 MDHEN, CDR2 SYDVKM. The ends lost 10 bases at V and 2 bases at J; junction bases unmatched: 4. The CDR3 length is 12 residues.

This clone was seen just once. The rearrangement links TRBV13 to TRBJ1-2; D remains unclear. V was pared by 3 bases and J by 7 bases, with 15 bases between. CDR3 size: 14 residues. CDR1 and CDR2 (germline): PRHDT, FYEKMQ (reference sequence). The CDR3 here is CASSFGQLGSGYTF. The CDR3 DNA sequence: TGTGCCAGCAGCTTCGGCCAGCTCGGAAGTGGCTACACCTTC.

The chain links TRBV4-2 to TRBJ2-3, with D maybe TRBD2 (5 bases). Germline V gene lookup returns CDR1 LGHNA and CDR2 YNFKEQ. Trimming stripped 5 bases from V and 4 bases from J, with 13 bases between. The CDR3 is 14 amino acids. The DNA for the CDR3 is TGTGCCAGCAGCGTCGGAGCGGAAGCAGATACGCAGTATTTT. Its translation: CASSVGAEADTQYF.

This clone was counted once. The chain couples TRBV2 to TRBJ2-2, with D tentatively TRBD1 or TRBD2 (5 bases each). V lost 6 bases and J 2 bases, leaving 10 bases between the germline ends. Germline V gene lookup returns CDR1 SNHLY and CDR2 FYNNEI. The CDR3 totals 14 residues. The DNA for the CDR3 is TGTGCCAGCAGGAGGGACGTTAACACCGGGGAGCTGTTTTTT. It specifies CASRRDVNTGELFF. Together with reference TRBV2 and TRBJ2-2, the CDR3 gives the full variable domain: EPEVTQTPSHQVTQMGQEVILRCVPISNHLYFYWYRQILGQKVEFLVSFYNNEISEKSEIFDDQFSVERPDGSNFTLKIRSTKLEDSAMYFCASRRDVNTGELFFGEGSRLTVL.

This sequence joins TRBV6-1 and TRBJ2-7, with 11 nucleotides matching TRBD1. Trimming removed 2 bases from V and 0 bases from J; junction bases left unmatched: 3. The germline V gene encodes CDR1 MNHNS and CDR2 SASEGT. The CDR3 runs 16 residues. CDR3 protein: CASSELGQGGSYEQYF. In DNA, the CDR3 is TGTGCCAGCAGTGAATTGGGACAGGGGGGCTCCTACGAGCAGTACTTC.

This chain connects TRBV6-2 or TRBV6-3 to TRBJ1-6; perhaps TRBD1 as D (6 bases). Trimming stripped 5 bases from V and 0 bases from J, with 11 bases between. The CDR3 totals 16 residues. Germline CDR1 is MNHEY and CDR2 is SVGEGT. Here the CDR3 reads CASSTRQASYNSPLHF. The DNA of the CDR3 is TGTGCCAGCAGTACCCGACAGGCCTCCTATAATTCACCCCTCCACTTT.

This chain links TRBV14 with TRBJ1-2; D is undetermined. The germline V and J ends were trimmed by 4 bases and 8 bases, with 17 bases remaining between them. The CDR3 runs to 14 residues. Germline CDR1 SGHDN, CDR2 FVKESK. CDR3 region: CASSRYLGPSGYTF. As DNA, the CDR3 is TGTGCCAGCAGCCGCTATCTTGGGCCCTCGGGCTACACCTTC.

V gene TRBV5-1 combines with J gene TRBJ2-2; unclear D gene. Trimming left V 0 bases short and J 2 bases short, with 8 bases between. This CDR3 region has 15 residues. Germline CDR1 SGHRS, CDR2 YFSETQ. The CDR3 nucleotides are TGCGCCAGCAGCTTGGTGTACGCAAACACCGGGGAGCTGTTTTTT. This gives the protein CASSLVYANTGELFF.

The rearrangement uses TRBV29-1 and TRBJ2-7; 8 nucleotides align to TRBD1. The trim removed 3 bases at V and 2 bases at J, leaving 6 bases unmatched. There are 14 residues in the CDR3. CDR1 is SQVTM and CDR2 is ANQGSEA in the germline V gene. The CDR3 spells CSVDGTGKPYEQYF. The CDR3 coding sequence is TGCAGCGTTGACGGGACAGGCAAACCCTACGAGCAGTACTTC.

The chain links TRBV3-1 (or the pseudogene TRBV3-2) to TRBJ1-1; possibly TRBD1 for D (6 bases). The CDR3 runs to 15 residues. The germline CDR1 and CDR2 sequences are LGHDT and YNNKEL (reference sequence). The ends were cut back, 1 base at V and 2 bases at J, with 11 bases in the middle. Written as DNA, the CDR3 is TGTGCCAGCAGCCAAGTGGTGACAGGCAACACTGAAGCTTTCTTT. As protein: CASSQVVTGNTEAFF.

The chain couples TRBV18 to TRBJ2-1; D unclear. Looked up from germline, CDR1 is KGHSH and CDR2 is LQKENI. V lost 3 bases, J lost 6 bases, and 9 bases lay in between. This CDR3 is 13 amino acids long. The CDR3 loop reads CASSPSGGNEQFF. The CDR3 DNA reads as TGTGCCAGCTCACCCTCCGGTGGCAATGAGCAGTTCTTC.

The J gene is TRBJ2-3, the V gene TRBV28; no clear D. CDR1 is MDHEN, CDR2 SYDVKM, per germline. The CDR3 is 16 amino acids. With 3 bases removed from V and 6 bases from J, the gap between germline ends came to 19 bases. Here the CDR3 DNA reads TGTGCCAGCAGTTTTGGTACCCCGCAAGGGTCGGATACGCAGTATTTT. It translates to CASSFGTPQGSDTQYF.

The genes are TRBV27 and TRBJ2-7, with TRBD1 matching over 8 bases. V was pared by 5 bases and J by 6 bases, with 9 bases of the junction left unmatched. The CDR3 is 14 residues long. From germline, CDR1 is MNHEY and CDR2 SMNVEV (reference sequence). CDR3 residues: CASSLGQGLVEQYF. CDR3 bases: TGTGCCAGCAGTCTCGGACAGGGATTAGTCGAGCAGTACTTC.

V and J are TRBV28 and TRBJ2-7; 8 bases agree with TRBD1. After removal of 5 bases from V and 2 bases from J, the junction contained 8 bases not matched to a gene. The CDR3 spans 15 residues. CDR1 and CDR2 (germline): MDHEN, SYDVKM. This CDR3 is CASSGQQGGTYEQYF. CDR3 in DNA: TGTGCCAGCAGTGGGCAACAGGGGGGCACCTACGAGCAGTACTTC.

This clone was seen a single time. This rearrangement joins TRBV9 to TRBJ2-3; no clear D gene. From germline, CDR1 is SGDLS and CDR2 YYNGEE. The ends were cut back, 10 bases at V and 7 bases at J, with 13 bases in the middle. The CDR3 length is 11 residues. The CDR3 DNA sequence: TGTGCCGACCTTAAGGTAAATACGCAGTATTTT. It specifies CADLKVNTQYF.

CDR3 bases: TGTGCCAGCAGCTTTACTCTAGCGGGAGGGCCCGTGCAGTACTTC. It is translated as CASSFTLAGGPVQYF. This chain connects TRBV5-8 to TRBJ2-7, with TRBD2 matching 12 bases. The CDR3 consists of 15 residues. CDR1 is SGHTS and CDR2 is YDEGEE in the germline V gene. Trimming removed 2 bases from V and 9 bases from J; junction bases left unmatched: 9. The entire variable domain, with the rest obtained from reference TRBV5-8 and TRBJ2-7, is as follows: EAGVTQSPTHLIKTRGQQATLRCSPISGHTSVYWYQQALGLGLQFLLWYDEGEERNRGNFPPRFSGRQFPNYSSELNVNALELEDSALYLCASSFTLAGGPVQYFGPGTRLTVT.

The V gene is TRBV19, the J gene TRBJ1-1; weak D call: TRBD1 (5 bases). The CDR3 contains 15 residues. Trimming left V 3 bases short and J 2 bases short, with 13 bases between. Germline CDR1 LNHDA, CDR2 SQIVND (reference sequence). The CDR3 coding sequence is TGTGCCAGTAGTATTATACTGGGGCCAAACACTGAAGCTTTCTTT. This translates into CASSIILGPNTEAFF.

V usage is TRBV28 and J usage is TRBJ2-2, with D uncertain. The ends were cut back, 5 bases at V and 2 bases at J, with 15 bases in the middle. Germline lookup yields CDR1 MDHEN and CDR2 SYDVKM. CDR3 length: 16 residues. The CDR3 region is CASSGRMWYNTGELFF. In nucleotides, the CDR3 is TGTGCCAGCAGTGGACGGATGTGGTATAACACCGGGGAGCTGTTTTTT.

The gene calls are TRBV7-8 and TRBJ2-4; 9 nucleotides line up with TRBD2. Losses at the gene ends were 1 base for V and 6 bases for J; bases not matched to a gene: 7. Germline V gives CDR1 SGHVS, CDR2 FQNEAQ. CDR3 length equals 16 residues. The CDR3 bases are TGTGCCAGCAGCTTAGAACGGGGTAGCGGGAGAAACATTCAGTACTTC. Encoded protein: CASSLERGSGRNIQYF.

The chain uses TRBV28 and TRBJ1-3, with no clear D. CDR1 is MDHEN and CDR2 is SYDVKM in the germline V gene. This CDR3 spans 12 amino acids. V lost 7 bases and J lost 9, with 13 bases in between. CDR3 protein: CASTPMTGTIYF. CDR3 nucleotide sequence: TGTGCCAGCACCCCCATGACCGGCACCATATATTTT.

The CDR3 region is CASSESGSSGNTIYF. The DNA of the CDR3 is TGTGCCAGCAGTGAATCTGGATCTTCTGGAAACACCATATATTTT. This chain joins TRBV25-1 and TRBJ1-3, with no clear D. V lost 1 base and J lost 1, with 8 bases in between. Germline lookup yields CDR1 MGHDK and CDR2 SYGVNS. CDR3 length: 15 amino acids.

The chain combines TRBV7-9 with TRBJ1-3, with unresolved D. Trimming pared 5 bases from V and 0 bases from J, leaving 8 bases between. CDR3 size: 14 residues. The germline CDR1 and CDR2 sequences are SEHNR and FQNEAQ (reference sequence). The CDR3 DNA sequence: TGTGCCAGCAGCCCACTAGGCTCTGGAAACACCATATATTTT. This encodes CASSPLGSGNTIYF.

The rearrangement links TRBV28 to TRBJ2-5; 11 bases map to TRBD1. With V trimmed by 3 bases and J by 7 bases, 10 bases remained unmatched. The V gene's germline CDR1 is MDHEN and CDR2 SYDVKM. The CDR3 runs 16 residues. Here the CDR3 reads CASSFGTGGPLGTQYF. For the CDR3, the DNA is TGTGCCAGCAGTTTCGGGACAGGGGGACCCCTGGGGACCCAGTACTTC. The entire variable domain, with the rest obtained from reference TRBV28 and TRBJ2-5, is as follows: DVKVTQSSRYLVKRTGEKVFLECVQDMDHENMFWYRQDPGLGLRLIYFSYDVKMKEKGDIPEGYSVSREKKERFSLILESASTNQTSMYLCASSFGTGGPLGTQYFGPGTRLLVL.

The chain couples TRBV7-8 to TRBJ1-1; no clear D gene. This CDR3 has 14 amino acids. Germline V lookup: CDR1 SGHVS, CDR2 FQNEAQ. V lost 5 bases and J 2 bases, leaving 12 bases between the germline ends. CDR3 in amino acids: CASSPAGPNTEAFF. The CDR3 DNA follows: TGTGCCAGCAGCCCCGCTGGCCCTAACACTGAAGCTTTCTTT. The full variable domain, completed using reference TRBV7-8 and TRBJ1-1, is GAGVSQSPRYKVAKRGQDVALRCDPISGHVSLFWYQQALGQGPEFLTYFQNEAQLDKSGLPSDRFFAERPEGSVSTLKIQRTQQEDSAVYLCASSPAGPNTEAFFGQGTRLTVV.

J is TRBJ1-2 and V is TRBV12-3 or TRBV12-4; D gene unclear. This CDR3 comprises 13 residues. The V gene lost 3 bases and the J gene lost 4 bases, with 9 bases spanning the gap. CDR3 bases: TGTGCCAGCAGTTTTGAGCCCGGCTATGGCTACACCTTC. Translation: CASSFEPGYGYTF.

This clone showed up just once. The chain uses TRBV2 and TRBJ1-1, with D perhaps TRBD1 (6 bases). The CDR3 contains 15 residues. The germline gives CDR1 SNHLY, CDR2 FYNNEI. The germline V and J ends were trimmed by 4 bases and 5 bases, with 17 bases remaining between them. The CDR3: CASSGRRGLGTEAFF. The CDR3 DNA reads as TGTGCCAGCAGTGGCCGGCGGGGGCTGGGGACTGAAGCTTTCTTT.